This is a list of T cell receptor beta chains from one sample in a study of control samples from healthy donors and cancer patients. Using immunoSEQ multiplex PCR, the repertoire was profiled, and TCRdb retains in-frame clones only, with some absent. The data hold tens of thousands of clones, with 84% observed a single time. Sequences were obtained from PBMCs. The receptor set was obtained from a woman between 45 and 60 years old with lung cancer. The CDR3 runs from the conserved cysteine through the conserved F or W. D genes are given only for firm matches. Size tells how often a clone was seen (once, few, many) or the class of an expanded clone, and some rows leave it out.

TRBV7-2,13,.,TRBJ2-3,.,CASSQEGGYTQYF,TGTGCCAGCAGCCAGGAGGGGGGCTATACGCAGTATTTT
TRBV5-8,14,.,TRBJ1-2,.,CASSPSGSAYGYTF,TGTGCCAGCAGCCCAAGCGGGAGCGCTTATGGCTACACCTTC
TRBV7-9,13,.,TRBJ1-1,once,CASSLEQETEAFF,TGTGCCAGCAGCTTAGAGCAGGAGACTGAAGCTTTCTTT
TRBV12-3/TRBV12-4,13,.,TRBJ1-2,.,CASSLSREDGYTF,TGTGCCAGCAGTTTATCCAGGGAAGATGGCTACACCTTC
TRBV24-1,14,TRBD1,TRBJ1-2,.,CATSDPGQYYGYTF,TGTGCCACCAGTGATCCGGGACAGTACTATGGCTACACCTTC
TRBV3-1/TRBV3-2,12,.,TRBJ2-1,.,CASSHPGHEQFF,TGTGCCAGCAGTCATCCCGGGCATGAGCAGTTCTTC
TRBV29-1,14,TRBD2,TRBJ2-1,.,CSVQSRDYRNEQFF,TGCAGCGTTCAATCCCGGGACTACCGCAATGAGCAGTTCTTC
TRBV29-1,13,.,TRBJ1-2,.,CSVESRDGYGYTF,TGCAGCGTCGAAAGCAGGGACGGCTATGGCTACACCTTC
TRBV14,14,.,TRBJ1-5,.,CASSAGHDNQPQHF,TGTGCCAGCAGCGCGGGACACGACAATCAGCCCCAGCATTTT
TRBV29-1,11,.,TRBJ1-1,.,CSVGVNTEAFF,TGCAGCGTGGGGGTAAACACTGAAGCTTTCTTT
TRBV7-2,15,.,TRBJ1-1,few,CASSLAGGGKTEAFF,TGTGCCAGCAGCTTAGCAGGCGGGGGGAAGACTGAAGCTTTCTTT
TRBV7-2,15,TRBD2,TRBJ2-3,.,CASSLGGGVFDTQYF,TGTGCCAGCAGCTTAGGTGGGGGGGTCTTTGATACGCAGTATTTT
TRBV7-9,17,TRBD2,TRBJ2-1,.,CASSLDPSSGSYNEQFF,TGTGCCAGCAGCTTAGACCCCTCTAGCGGATCCTACAATGAGCAGTTCTTC
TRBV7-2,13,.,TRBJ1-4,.,CASSPGLREKLFF,TGTGCCAGCAGCCCCGGGTTGCGGGAAAAACTGTTTTTT
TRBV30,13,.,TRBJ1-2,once,CAWSGQQGTSYTF,TGTGCCTGGAGTGGACAGCAGGGGACGAGCTACACCTTC
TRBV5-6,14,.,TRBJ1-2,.,CASTSPTGGYGYTF,TGTGCCAGCACCTCCCCTACCGGGGGTTATGGCTACACCTTC
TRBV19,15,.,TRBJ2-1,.,CASSIIAGSYNEQFF,TGTGCCAGTAGTATAATAGCCGGCTCCTACAATGAGCAGTTCTTC
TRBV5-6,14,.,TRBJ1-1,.,CASSWGRMNTEAFF,TGTGCCAGCAGTTGGGGGAGGATGAACACTGAAGCTTTCTTT
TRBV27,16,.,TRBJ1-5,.,CASSLIGGAGAQPQHF,TGTGCCAGCAGTTTGATAGGAGGTGCAGGGGCTCAGCCCCAGCATTTT
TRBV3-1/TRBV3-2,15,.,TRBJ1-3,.,CASSQSGDHGNTIYF,TGTGCCAGCAGCCAATCAGGGGACCATGGAAACACCATATATTTT
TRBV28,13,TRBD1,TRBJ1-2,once,CASRTGGNYGYTF,TGTGCCAGCAGAACAGGGGGCAACTATGGCTACACCTTC
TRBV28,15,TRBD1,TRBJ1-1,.,CASSPPGTANTEAFF,TGTGCCAGCAGTCCACCCGGGACAGCGAACACTGAAGCTTTCTTT
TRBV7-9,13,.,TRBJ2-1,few,CASSLALSNEQFF,TGTGCCAGCAGCTTAGCCCTGTCCAATGAGCAGTTCTTC
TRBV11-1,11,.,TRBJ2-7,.,CASGSTHEQYF,TGTGCCAGCGGTTCCACCCACGAGCAGTACTTC
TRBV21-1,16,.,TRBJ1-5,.,CASSKVPGPINQPQHF,TGTGCCAGCAGCAAAGTTCCGGGGCCGATCAATCAGCCCCAGCATTTT
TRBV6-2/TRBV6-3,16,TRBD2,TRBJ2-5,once,CASSYRGTSRTETQYF,TGTGCCAGCAGTTACCGGGGGACTAGCCGTACGGAGACCCAGTACTTC
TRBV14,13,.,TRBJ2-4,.,CASSQDTGSSQYF,TGTGCCAGCAGCCAAGATACCGGGTCCAGTCAGTACTTC
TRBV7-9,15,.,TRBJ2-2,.,CASSRRAGHTGELFF,TGTGCCAGCAGCCGACGGGCAGGGCACACCGGGGAGCTGTTTTTT
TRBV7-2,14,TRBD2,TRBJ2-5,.,CASSLQRGRETQYF,TGTGCCAGCAGCTTACAGCGGGGTAGAGAGACCCAGTACTTC
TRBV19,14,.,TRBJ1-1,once,CASSRAIGDTEAFF,TGTGCCAGTAGCCGGGCGATTGGGGACACTGAAGCTTTCTTT
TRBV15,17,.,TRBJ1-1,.,CATSRGPGLALNTEAFF,TGTGCCACCAGCAGAGGCCCGGGACTAGCGTTGAACACTGAAGCTTTCTTT
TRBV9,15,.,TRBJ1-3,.,CASSSRPGSGNTIYF,TGTGCCAGCAGCTCCCGACCAGGCTCTGGAAACACCATATATTTT
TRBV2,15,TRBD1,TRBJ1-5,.,CASSASGGAGQPQHF,TGTGCCAGCAGTGCCTCAGGGGGCGCGGGGCAGCCCCAGCATTTT
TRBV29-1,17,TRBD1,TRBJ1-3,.,CSVDPGQATLGGNTIYF,TGCAGCGTTGATCCGGGACAGGCGACGCTTGGGGGAAACACCATATATTTT
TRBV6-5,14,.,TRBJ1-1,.,CASIPRPMNTEAFF,TGTGCCAGCATTCCCCGGCCCATGAACACTGAAGCTTTCTTT
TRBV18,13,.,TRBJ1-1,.,CASSLDGGVEAFF,TGTGCCAGCTCACTCGACGGCGGGGTTGAAGCTTTCTTT
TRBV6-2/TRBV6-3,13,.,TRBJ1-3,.,CASSRPEGNTIYF,TGTGCCAGCAGCCGGCCCGAAGGAAACACCATATATTTT
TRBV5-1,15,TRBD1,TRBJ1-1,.,CASSSTRQGYTEAFF,TGCGCCAGCAGCTCAACCCGACAGGGTTACACTGAAGCTTTCTTT
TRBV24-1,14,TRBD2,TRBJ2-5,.,CATSGGGGKETQYF,TGTGCCACCAGTGGCGGGGGGGGTAAAGAGACCCAGTACTTC
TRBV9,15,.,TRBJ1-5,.,CASSVEAGANQPQHF,TGTGCCAGCAGCGTAGAGGCGGGGGCAAATCAGCCCCAGCATTTT
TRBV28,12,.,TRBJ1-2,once,CASRLGAWGYTF,TGTGCCAGCAGGTTGGGGGCATGGGGCTACACCTTC
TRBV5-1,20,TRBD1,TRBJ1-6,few,CASSLDLGTGALRYNSPLHF,TGCGCCAGCAGCTTGGATCTCGGGACAGGGGCCTTAAGATATAATTCACCCCTCCACTTT
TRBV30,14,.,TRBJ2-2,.,CAWSPGLGTGELFF,TGTGCCTGGAGCCCTGGGCTGGGTACCGGGGAGCTGTTTTTT
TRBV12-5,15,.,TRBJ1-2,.,CASGLVPGGSDGYTF,TGTGCTAGTGGTTTGGTACCAGGAGGGTCGGATGGCTACACCTTC
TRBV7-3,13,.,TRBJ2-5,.,CASSPGAELAQYF,TGTGCCAGCAGCCCGGGCGCAGAGCTGGCCCAGTACTTC
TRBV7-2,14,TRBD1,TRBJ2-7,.,CASSLRDRVYEQYF,TGTGCCAGCAGCCTCCGGGACAGGGTGTACGAGCAGTACTTC
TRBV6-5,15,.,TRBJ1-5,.,CASSMTVTSNQPQHF,TGTGCCAGCAGTATGACAGTAACTAGCAATCAGCCCCAGCATTTT
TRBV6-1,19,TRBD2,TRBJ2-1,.,CASSDLGLAGGSSYNEQFF,TGTGCCAGCAGTGACCTGGGACTAGCGGGGGGGAGCTCCTACAATGAGCAGTTCTTC
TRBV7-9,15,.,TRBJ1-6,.,CASSQRDSWNSPLHF,TGTGCCAGCAGCCAAAGAGACTCCTGGAATTCACCCCTCCACTTT
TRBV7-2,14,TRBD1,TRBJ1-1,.,CASSPTGGGSEAFF,TGTGCCAGCAGCCCTACAGGGGGCGGCTCTGAAGCTTTCTTT
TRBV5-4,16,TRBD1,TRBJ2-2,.,CASSLSGQGLTGELFF,TGTGCCAGCAGCTTATCGGGACAGGGCCTCACCGGGGAGCTGTTTTTT
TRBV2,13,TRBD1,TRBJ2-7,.,CASSGQAPYEQYF,TGTGCCAGCAGCGGACAGGCCCCCTACGAGCAGTACTTC
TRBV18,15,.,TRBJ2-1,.,CASSPAGASPAEQFF,TGTGCCAGCTCACCCGCTGGGGCTTCCCCAGCTGAGCAGTTCTTC
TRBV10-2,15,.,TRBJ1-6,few,CASRGDGGEGSPLHF,TGCGCCAGCAGGGGGGACGGAGGAGAAGGTTCACCCCTCCACTTT
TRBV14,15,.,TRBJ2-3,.,CASSQFKLDTDTQYF,TGTGCCAGCAGCCAATTCAAACTCGATACAGATACGCAGTATTTT
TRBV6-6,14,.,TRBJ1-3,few,CASTFDGSGNTIYF,TGTGCCAGTACCTTCGACGGCTCTGGAAACACCATATATTTT
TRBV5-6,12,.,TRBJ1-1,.,CASSLLRAEAFF,TGTGCCAGCAGTTTGCTTAGGGCGGAGGCTTTCTTT
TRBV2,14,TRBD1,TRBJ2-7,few,CASTETGVAYEQYF,TGTGCCAGCACCGAGACAGGGGTGGCCTACGAGCAGTACTTC